This TCR beta chain was captured in a study of blood T cell repertoires in COVID-19. About the research overall: The study drew acute and convalescent COVID-19 samples from the United States, Italy and Spain. Sources were T cells, B-cell-depleted T cells, or PBMCs; the material itself was cDNA or gDNA.

The CDR3 is 13 amino acids. Trimming removed 4 bases from V and 0 bases from J, with 6 bases in between. Per germline, CDR1 MRHNA and CDR2 SNTAGT. Authors' data handling: From reference gene primer amplification, estimates of nucleated cell counts were derived. Clones were sequenced by immunoSEQ multiplex PCR, and TCRdb holds only the in-frame ones, with some missing. That table furnishes V, J and clone size, whereas the DNA furnished D and trimming. The repertoire holds 110,000 to 150,000 clones, 65% to 80% seen once, with about 2% in the top ten. In its sample, this clone was seen a few times. This rearrangement joins TRBV6-4 to TRBJ1-1, with D perhaps TRBD1 (5 bases). Material for sequencing was peripheral blood. This receptor was taken from a woman aged 55-69 years with acute or convalescent COVID-19. The CDR3: CASSVGLNTEAFF. Here the CDR3 DNA reads TGTGCCAGCAGTGTGGGGCTGAACACTGAAGCTTTCTTT.